This T cell receptor beta chain was captured in a study of T cells in tuberculosis. Thawed, overnight-rested PBMC were stained with GMM-loaded CD1B tetramer, viability dye and anti-CD3, then sorted. The lipid loaded on the CD1B tetramers was C32 glucose monomycolate from Rhodococcus equi. Before cryopreservation, the sorted PBMC lost their CD14-expressing monocytes. Tetramer-negative cells, about 94,000 per donor, were also sorted. No alpha-beta pairing information exists for these sequences. Assay: immunoSEQ multiplex PCR; the TCRdb copy retains only in-frame clones and omits some. The table includes more than 45,000 clones, 70% to 90% detected once. Findings and caveats of the study: Some low-affinity tetramer-binding T cells may be absent from this sample.

The junction had 7 bases not matched to a gene; V was cut back by 5 bases and J by 12 bases. Looked up from germline, CDR1 is SEHNR and CDR2 is FQNEAQ (reference sequence). The CDR3 is made up of 12 amino acids. The TCR sequence derives from an adult woman with latent tuberculosis. The sample was CD1b-GMM tetramer-negative cells sorted from PBMCs. The rearrangement uses TRBV7-9 and TRBJ2-4; 7 nucleotides match TRBD1. The CDR3 coding sequence is TGTGCCAGCAGCCCTGGACAGGACAATCAGTACTTC. The encoded protein is CASSPGQDNQYF.